Following are 11 T cell receptor beta chains from one sample sequenced in a study of cytomegalovirus exposure and HLA in healthy donors. Sequencing was performed with immunoSEQ multiplex PCR; in TCRdb, only in-frame clones are kept and a portion is missing. This sample has about 130,000 clones, with about 88% found just once. The sequenced sample was PBMCs. The receptors come from a woman between 18 and 30 years old in good health and CMV-seronegative.

The genes are TRBV4-2 and TRBJ2-7; 7 nucleotides match TRBD1. This CDR3 is 17 amino acids long. Germline CDR1 LGHNA, CDR2 YNFKEQ. The V segment lost 6 bases and the J segment 3 bases; nucleotides outside the gene matches: 17. The CDR3 nucleotides read TGTGCCAGCAGTATGACAGGGTTTGAGTTCTCTGACTACGAGCAGTACTTC. Translated, it gives CASSMTGFEFSDYEQYF.

The gene calls are TRBV30 and TRBJ1-2; D gene unclear. This CDR3 comprises 13 residues. Between the trimmed V and J ends, which lost 4 bases and 2 bases, there was a span of 11 bases. The V gene's germline CDR1 is GTSNPN and CDR2 SVGIG (reference sequence). The CDR3 DNA follows: TGTGCCTGGAACCTGGGAGGGAACTATGGCTACACCTTC. Protein: CAWNLGGNYGYTF.

V is TRBV6-1 and J is TRBJ1-3; D remains unclear. There are 13 residues in the CDR3. Trimming took 6 bases from V and 0 from J, leaving 6 bases between them. Germline V CDR1 and CDR2: MNHNS, SASEGT. The CDR3 protein is CASRLSSGNTIYF. The CDR3 region has the DNA TGTGCCAGCAGGCTGAGCTCTGGAAACACCATATATTTT.

The chain carries TRBV23-1 and TRBJ1-3; D is undetermined. TRBV23-1 carries the ORF label, with uncertain function. CDR3 length: 16 amino acids. V lost 4 bases and J lost 0, with 13 bases in between. CDR3 DNA: TGCGCCAGCAGTCCGACTCCACGGCACTCTGGAAACACCATATATTTT. As protein: CASSPTPRHSGNTIYF.

This chain joins TRBV25-1 and TRBJ2-1, with a possible D match to TRBD1 (5 bases). Per germline, CDR1 MGHDK and CDR2 SYGVNS. CDR3 length: 13 amino acids. The V gene lost 2 bases and the J gene lost 4 bases, with 6 bases spanning the gap. In DNA form, the CDR3 reads TGTGCCAGCAGTGAACAGGGTTACAATGAGCAGTTCTTC. Translation: CASSEQGYNEQFF.

J is TRBJ1-3 and V is TRBV18, with D unresolved. V gave up 0 bases and J gave up 0 bases, with 3 bases separating them. This CDR3 contains 14 residues. Germline V gene data show CDR1 as KGHSH and CDR2 as LQKENI. CDR3 DNA sequence: TGTGCCAGCTCACCACCGGCCTCTGGAAACACCATATATTTT. Encoded protein: CASSPPASGNTIYF.

This clone was counted once. The rearrangement links TRBV6-1 to TRBJ2-3; the D gene is possibly TRBD1 (6 bases). With 6 bases removed from V and 8 bases from J, the gap between germline ends came to 21 bases. The CDR3 is 15 amino acids. The germline gives CDR1 MNHNS, CDR2 SASEGT. CDR3 loop: CASSAQGYSLGTQYF. In DNA form, the CDR3 reads TGTGCCAGCAGCGCACAGGGCTATTCACTCGGTACGCAGTATTTT.

J is TRBJ2-7 and V is TRBV7-9; TRBD2 aligns across 9 bases. Germline loops: CDR1 SEHNR, CDR2 FQNEAQ (reference sequence). This CDR3 is built from 14 residues. V lost 4 bases and J lost 2; bases outside the gene matches: 3. Here the CDR3 DNA reads TGTGCCAGCAGCTCGACTAGCGGAACCTACGAGCAGTACTTC. Translated, it gives CASSSTSGTYEQYF.

The chain has TRBV28 and TRBJ2-1, with TRBD2 identical over 11 bases. The CDR3 contains 19 residues. Germline V CDR1 and CDR2: MDHEN, SYDVKM. Trimming cost V 1 base and J 8 bases; bases outside gene matches: 16. The CDR3 protein is CASSLSGSGRAGIRDEQFF. The CDR3 DNA follows: TGTGCCAGCAGTTTATCTGGTAGCGGGAGGGCCGGTATTAGGGATGAGCAGTTCTTC.

The chain is built from TRBV5-1 and TRBJ1-6; the match to TRBD1 covers 8 bases. CDR3 length: 16 amino acids. Germline CDR1 and CDR2: SGHRS and YFSETQ. The V segment lost 5 bases and the J segment 6 bases; nucleotides outside the gene matches: 10. The CDR3 sequence is CASRYGQGAFNSPLHF. The CDR3 DNA reads as TGCGCCAGCAGATACGGGCAGGGGGCGTTTAATTCACCCCTCCACTTT.

The V gene is TRBV18, the J gene TRBJ1-2; D ambiguous. CDR3 length: 13 amino acids. V was trimmed by 2 bases and J by 6 bases, leaving 10 bases between them. CDR1 is KGHSH, CDR2 LQKENI, per germline. This CDR3 reads CASSPTTQHGYTF. As DNA, the CDR3 is TGTGCCAGCTCACCAACGACTCAGCATGGCTACACCTTC.